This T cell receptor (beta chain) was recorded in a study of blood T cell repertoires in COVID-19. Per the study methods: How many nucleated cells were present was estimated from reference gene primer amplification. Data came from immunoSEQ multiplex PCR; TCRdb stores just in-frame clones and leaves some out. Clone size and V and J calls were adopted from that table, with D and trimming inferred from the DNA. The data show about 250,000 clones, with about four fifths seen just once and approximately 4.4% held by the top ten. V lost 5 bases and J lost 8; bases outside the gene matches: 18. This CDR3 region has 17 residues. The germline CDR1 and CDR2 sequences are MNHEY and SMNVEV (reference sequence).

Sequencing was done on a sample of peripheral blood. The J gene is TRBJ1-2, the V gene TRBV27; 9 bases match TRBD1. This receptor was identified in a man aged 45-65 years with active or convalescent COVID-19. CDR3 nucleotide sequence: TGTGCCAGCAGTCCTTACGTCGGTGTTGGGGGACAGGGCGGCTACACCTTC. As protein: CASSPYVGVGGQGGYTF.